These 21 T cell receptor beta chains originate from one sample sequenced in a study of blood T cell repertoires in COVID-19. Repertoires were generated with immunoSEQ multiplex PCR, while TCRdb's copy carries only in-frame clones and drops some. Here the sample spans approximately 31,000 clones, about 85% being singletons. Material for sequencing was peripheral blood. These receptors were taken from a woman aged 55-70 years with active COVID-19.

The CDR3: CATDRAAYEQYF. Written as DNA, the CDR3 is TGTGCCACGGACAGGGCGGCCTACGAGCAGTACTTC. This chain uses TRBV2 with TRBJ2-7; 8 bases fit TRBD1. V lost 10 bases and J lost 2; bases outside the gene matches: 4. The CDR3 has 12 amino acids. Looked up from germline, CDR1 is SNHLY and CDR2 is FYNNEI.

The chain uses TRBV7-3 and TRBJ2-3; D possibly corresponds to TRBD2 (6 bases). CDR1 is SGHTA, CDR2 FQGTGA, per germline. This CDR3 comprises 16 residues. The V and J ends lost 4 bases and 4 bases respectively, with 18 bases between them. The CDR3 DNA reads as TGTGCCAGCAGCTCCGAGAATCTTGCGGGACCAGATACGCAGTATTTT. Translation gives CASSSENLAGPDTQYF.

In its sample, this clone was seen once. This CDR3 is CASSQDIRGTEAFF. CDR3 DNA sequence: TGTGCCAGCAGCCAAGATATCAGGGGCACTGAAGCTTTCTTT. This chain connects TRBV14 to TRBJ1-1; D is possibly TRBD1 (6 bases). Germline V gene lookup returns CDR1 SGHDN and CDR2 FVKESK. The CDR3 loop spans 14 amino acids. Trimming cost V 0 bases and J 4 bases, with 9 bases left between them.

This clone came up once. This chain joins TRBV7-8 and TRBJ2-3, with TRBD2 matching over 11 bases. The CDR3 covers 16 residues. V lost 5 bases to trimming and J lost 5 bases; unmatched junction nucleotides: 9. CDR1 and CDR2 (germline): SGHVS, FQNEAQ. The chain's CDR3 is CASSSTSGSQGDTQYF. The CDR3 region has the DNA TGTGCCAGCAGCAGCACTAGCGGGAGCCAGGGAGATACGCAGTATTTT.

The genes are TRBV29-1 and TRBJ2-1, with 13 nucleotides matching TRBD2. J was trimmed by 2 bases and V by 6 bases; bases with no gene match: 4. Germline CDR1 and CDR2: SQVTM and ANQGSEA. This CDR3 has 15 amino acids. CDR3 sequence (DNA): TGCAGCGTGGGGGGGACTAGCGGGACCTACAATGAGCAGTTCTTC. The encoded protein is CSVGGTSGTYNEQFF.

The CDR3 loop reads CSVVGGANYGYTF. CDR3 nucleotides: TGCAGCGTTGTTGGTGGAGCTAACTATGGCTACACCTTC. The chain combines TRBV29-1 with TRBJ1-2, with D unclear. Between the trimmed V and J ends, which lost 4 bases and 0 bases, there was a span of 9 bases. CDR1 is SQVTM, CDR2 ANQGSEA, per germline. This CDR3 comprises 13 residues.

The chain combines TRBV20-1 with TRBJ2-7; 7 nucleotides match TRBD1. The germline gives CDR1 DFQATT, CDR2 SNEGSKA (reference sequence). V gave up 3 bases and J gave up 4 bases; unmatched junction bases: 6. The CDR3 totals 13 residues. The chain's CDR3 is CSASSGTEYEQYF. As DNA, the CDR3 is TGCAGTGCTAGTTCCGGGACAGAGTACGAGCAGTACTTC.

The chain combines TRBV28 with TRBJ2-1, with D perhaps matching TRBD2 (5 bases). The CDR3 totals 15 residues. Trimming stripped 0 bases from V and 5 bases from J, with 11 bases between. The germline gives CDR1 MDHEN, CDR2 SYDVKM. The CDR3 coding sequence is TGTGCCAGCAGTTTATGGGCTAGCTATAACAATGAGCAGTTCTTC. Amino acid sequence: CASSLWASYNNEQFF.

This clone occurred once. The rearrangement uses TRBV5-1 and TRBJ2-7; TRBD1 matches 9 bases. The length of the CDR3 is 14 residues. Germline lookup yields CDR1 SGHRS and CDR2 YFSETQ. With 2 bases clipped from V and 4 bases from J, the junction kept 4 bases outside the gene matches. CDR3 sequence: CASSFDRGSYEQYF. CDR3 nucleotide sequence: TGCGCCAGCAGCTTTGACAGGGGGAGTTACGAGCAGTACTTC.

V usage is TRBV5-8 and J usage is TRBJ2-5, with TRBD2 as a possible D gene (5 bases). The V gene's germline CDR1 is SGHTS and CDR2 YDEGEE. There are 13 residues in the CDR3. The V gene lost 1 base and the J gene lost 7 bases, with 11 bases spanning the gap. CDR3 protein: CASSLIGVGTQYF. The DNA for the CDR3 is TGTGCCAGCAGCTTGATCGGGGTCGGGACCCAGTACTTC.

The V gene is TRBV19, the J gene TRBJ1-1; D unresolved. The CDR3 is made up of 13 amino acids. The germline V and J ends were trimmed by 10 bases and 1 base, with 13 bases remaining between them. The V gene's germline CDR1 is LNHDA and CDR2 SQIVND (reference sequence). CDR3 sequence (DNA): TGTGCCACCCGTCGCGGCCGGAACACTGAAGCTTTCTTT. Translation gives CATRRGRNTEAFF.

This clone was seen only a few times. The chain has TRBV7-8 and TRBJ2-7; 14 bases map to TRBD2. The CDR3 sequence is 16 residues long. Germline trimming cut 4 bases from V and 3 bases from J; bases unmatched to any gene: 5. The germline gives CDR1 SGHVS, CDR2 FQNEAQ. This chain's CDR3 is CASSSVGLAGGYEQYF. CDR3 DNA sequence: TGTGCCAGCAGCTCCGTAGGACTAGCGGGAGGCTACGAGCAGTACTTC.

The chain couples TRBV11-2 to TRBJ2-2; D ambiguous. The V gene's germline CDR1 is SGHAT and CDR2 FQNNGV. V was shortened by 2 bases and J by 3 bases, with 10 bases between the two germline ends. The CDR3 has 15 residues. The CDR3 spells CASSLTAGHTGELFF. The CDR3 region has the DNA TGTGCCAGCAGCTTAACGGCAGGTCACACCGGGGAGCTGTTTTTT.

V gene TRBV9 combines with J gene TRBJ2-1; 10 bases line up with TRBD2. Trimming cost V 0 bases and J 12 bases; bases outside gene matches: 12. Per the germline V gene, CDR1 is SGDLS and CDR2 is YYNGEE. The CDR3 loop spans 16 amino acids. In DNA form, the CDR3 reads TGTGCCAGCAGCGTAGCTAGCGGGAGCGGCCGCGGGGGGCAGTTCTTC. Its translation: CASSVASGSGRGGQFF.

The gene calls are TRBV4-1 and TRBJ1-5; D is undetermined. The CDR3 is 15 amino acids. Trimming removed 1 base from V and 3 bases from J, with 10 bases in between. CDR1 and CDR2 (germline): MGHRA, YSYEKL. CDR3 sequence reads: CASSQVAQPNQPQHF. CDR3 in DNA: TGCGCCAGCAGCCAAGTGGCACAGCCCAATCAGCCCCAGCATTTT.

This chain joins TRBV28 and TRBJ2-1, with 10 bases identical to TRBD2. The CDR3 loop spans 17 amino acids. Germline-derived CDR1 and CDR2 are MDHEN and SYDVKM. The junction had 5 bases not matched to a gene; V was cut back by 1 base and J by 2 bases. In DNA form, the CDR3 reads TGTGCCAGCAGTTTATACCCCACTAGCGGGACCTACAATGAGCAGTTCTTC. Protein sequence: CASSLYPTSGTYNEQFF.

The chain joins TRBV7-2 to TRBJ2-5; no clear D gene. V gave up 2 bases and J gave up 7 bases, with 11 bases separating them. This CDR3 has 13 amino acids. The V gene's germline CDR1 is SGHTA and CDR2 FQGNSA. The CDR3 is CASSLSVGGTQYF. CDR3 sequence (DNA): TGTGCCAGCAGCTTATCGGTTGGTGGGACCCAGTACTTC.

This clone was observed a single time. The chain is built from TRBV15 and TRBJ2-3; D call uncertain. Germline V gene lookup returns CDR1 LNHNV and CDR2 YYDKDF (reference sequence). Trimming took 0 bases from V and 5 from J, leaving 15 bases between them. The CDR3 consists of 16 residues. CDR3 region: CATSRDYRRSEDTQYF. The CDR3 DNA reads TGTGCCACCAGCAGAGATTATAGGCGGAGTGAAGATACGCAGTATTTT.

The chain links TRBV7-8 to TRBJ2-5; 9 bases align to TRBD1. Germline values: CDR1 SGHVS, CDR2 FQNEAQ. The CDR3 sequence is 15 residues long. J lost 4 bases, V lost 1 base, and 4 bases had no gene match. This CDR3 is CASSLGQGVIETQYF. In DNA form, the CDR3 reads TGTGCCAGCAGCTTAGGACAGGGGGTCATAGAGACCCAGTACTTC.

This clone showed up just a few times. The rearrangement joins TRBV3-1 (or the pseudogene TRBV3-2) to TRBJ1-3, with unresolved D. Trimming shortened V by 4 bases and J by 0 bases, and 16 bases separated the two germline ends. Germline lookup yields CDR1 LGHDT and CDR2 YNNKEL (reference sequence). CDR3 length: 17 amino acids. Written as DNA, the CDR3 is TGTGCCAGCAGCCCCATGGGGATCGGACTCTCTGGAAACACCATATATTTT. Protein sequence: CASSPMGIGLSGNTIYF.

J is TRBJ2-3 and V is TRBV11-2; a possible D gene is TRBD1 (6 bases). This CDR3 spans 20 amino acids. V shed 0 bases and J shed 1 base, with 23 bases lying between them. Germline CDR1 reads SGHAT; CDR2 reads FQNNGV. DNA of the CDR3: TGTGCCAGCAGCTTAGATGGGGGCTCGGGTTGGAGAAGGGGCACAGATACGCAGTATTTT. This gives the protein CASSLDGGSGWRRGTDTQYF.